The 27 T cell receptor beta chains in this list originate from one sample, sequenced in a study of OX40 agonist ivuxolimab in advanced cancers. TCRdb's copy holds only in-frame clones and misses some; the assay was immunoSEQ multiplex PCR. The data show 80,000 or so clones, 75% to 90% seen once. Sequences were derived from CD4+ or CD8+ T cells sorted from blood, sampled in a trial of the OX40 agonist ivuxolimab. Every receptor here comes from an adult with an advanced solid tumor such as melanoma, head and neck, liver or kidney cancer.

The chain joins TRBV29-1 to TRBJ2-2; no firm D call. V lost 4 bases, J lost 5 bases, and 8 bases lay in between. The CDR3 runs to 12 residues. Germline-derived CDR1 and CDR2 are SQVTM and ANQGSEA. In DNA form, the CDR3 reads TGCAGCGTTGGGTCCGCGACCGGGGAGCTGTTTTTT. It yields the protein CSVGSATGELFF.

The chain carries TRBV10-3 and TRBJ1-2; D remains ambiguous. V lost 4 bases to trimming and J lost 2 bases, with 17 bases between them. Germline V gene sequence: CDR1 ENHRY, CDR2 SYGVKD. The CDR3 contains 16 residues. Written as DNA, the CDR3 is TGTGCCATCAGTGGAGCAACAGCCGGCGGAAACTATGGCTACACCTTC. As protein: CAISGATAGGNYGYTF.

The chain has TRBV11-3 and TRBJ1-1; D gene uncertain. Germline V gene lookup returns CDR1 SGHNT and CDR2 YENEEA. The V and J ends lost 2 bases and 1 base respectively, with 5 bases between them. The CDR3 extends over 13 amino acids. CDR3 DNA sequence: TGTGCCAGCAGCTTATATTCGAACACTGAAGCTTTCTTT. This translates into CASSLYSNTEAFF.

This sequence joins TRBV7-9 and TRBJ1-1; 9 positions match TRBD1. The germline V gene encodes CDR1 SEHNR and CDR2 FQNEAQ (reference sequence). With V trimmed by 5 bases and J by 0 bases, 4 bases remained unmatched. This CDR3 is built from 15 residues. The CDR3 DNA sequence: TGTGCCAGCAGCCTCCGACAGGGGGTGAACACTGAAGCTTTCTTT. This codes for CASSLRQGVNTEAFF. Full variable domain (missing parts from reference TRBV7-9 and TRBJ1-1): DTGVSQNPRHKITKRGQNVTFRCDPISEHNRLYWYRQTLGQGPEFLTYFQNEAQLEKSRLLSDRFSAERPKGSFSTLEIQRTEQGDSAMYLCASSLRQGVNTEAFFGQGTRLTVV.

V is TRBV5-1 and J is TRBJ2-5; 9 bases align to TRBD2. Germline-derived CDR1 and CDR2 are SGHRS and YFSETQ. This CDR3 has 15 amino acids. Losses at the gene ends were 1 base for V and 3 bases for J; bases not matched to a gene: 4. This CDR3 is CASSLSLAGKETQYF. The CDR3 nucleotides are TGCGCCAGCAGCTTGTCCCTAGCGGGGAAAGAGACCCAGTACTTC.

The sample holds one count of this clone. The chain recombines TRBV2 with TRBJ1-5; tentatively, D is TRBD1 (5 bases). Germline V gene lookup returns CDR1 SNHLY and CDR2 FYNNEI. V was shortened by 7 bases and J by 5 bases, with 15 bases between the two germline ends. This CDR3 contains 14 residues. CDR3 residues: CASTPGPTDQPQHF. Written as DNA, the CDR3 is TGTGCCAGCACCCCCGGTCCGACAGATCAGCCCCAGCATTTT.

This clone was recorded a few times. The chain recombines TRBV7-8 with TRBJ1-5; D is perhaps TRBD1 (5 bases). This CDR3 has 19 amino acids. Trimming left V 5 bases short and J 8 bases short, with 31 bases between. Germline CDR1 reads SGHVS; CDR2 reads FQNEAQ. This CDR3 reads CASSPTLGAGPTRGEPQHF. The CDR3, as DNA: TGTGCCAGCAGCCCTACTCTAGGGGCAGGGCCGACCCGGGGCGAGCCCCAGCATTTT.

The V call is TRBV11-2, the J call TRBJ2-7; 9 bases are shared with TRBD1. V shed 3 bases, J shed 4 bases, and the junction held 7 bases outside the gene matches. The CDR3 covers 15 residues. Germline loops: CDR1 SGHAT, CDR2 FQNNGV. The CDR3 here is CASSFAPGQGYEQYF. CDR3 in DNA: TGTGCCAGCAGCTTTGCACCGGGACAGGGATACGAGCAGTACTTC.

This chain uses TRBV28 with TRBJ2-7, with TRBD1 identical over 7 bases. This CDR3 spans 15 amino acids. With 7 bases clipped from V and 0 bases from J, the junction kept 9 bases outside the gene matches. Germline-derived CDR1 and CDR2 are MDHEN and SYDVKM. The CDR3 loop is CASIPGDRVSYEQYF. DNA for the CDR3: TGTGCCAGCATCCCCGGAGACAGGGTCTCCTACGAGCAGTACTTC.

The chain combines TRBV29-1 with TRBJ1-5; D is possibly TRBD1 (5 bases). Germline CDR1 and CDR2: SQVTM and ANQGSEA. Trimming removed 4 bases at V and 2 bases at J, with 9 bases between. The CDR3 extends over 13 amino acids. This CDR3 reads CSVAGGGNQPQHF. CDR3 nucleotide sequence: TGCAGCGTTGCTGGAGGGGGCAATCAGCCCCAGCATTTT.

V is TRBV6-1 and J is TRBJ2-7, with TRBD2 matching over 7 bases. The CDR3 totals 14 residues. Germline V lookup: CDR1 MNHNS, CDR2 SASEGT. With 1 base clipped from V and 2 bases from J, the junction kept 2 bases outside the gene matches. The CDR3 spells CASSEVGGAYEQYF. The CDR3 bases are TGTGCCAGCAGTGAAGTGGGGGGGGCCTACGAGCAGTACTTC.

This sequence joins TRBV18 and TRBJ2-5, with 9 bases identical to TRBD1. The J call may not be correct, given that the DNA end is closer to TRBJ2-7. The CDR3 is 13 amino acids. Per the germline V gene, CDR1 is KGHSH and CDR2 is LQKENI. The CDR3 coding sequence is TGTGCCAGCTCAAAGGGACAGGGCTACGAGCAGTACTTC. It is translated as CASSKGQGYEQYF.

This chain connects TRBV28 to TRBJ2-2; 9 nucleotides line up with TRBD1. Germline trimming cut 5 bases from V and 3 bases from J; bases unmatched to any gene: 1. The CDR3 covers 14 residues. CDR1 MDHEN and CDR2 SYDVKM come from the germline V gene. The CDR3 reads CASSRDRDTGELFF. The CDR3 DNA sequence: TGTGCCAGCAGTCGGGACAGGGACACCGGGGAGCTGTTTTTT. The full variable domain, its missing parts supplied by reference TRBV28 and TRBJ2-2, is DVKVTQSSRYLVKRTGEKVFLECVQDMDHENMFWYRQDPGLGLRLIYFSYDVKMKEKGDIPEGYSVSREKKERFSLILESASTNQTSMYLCASSRDRDTGELFFGEGSRLTVL.

The gene calls are TRBV18 and TRBJ2-2; TRBD1 matches at 9 bases. The CDR3 is 15 residues long. Germline V gives CDR1 KGHSH, CDR2 LQKENI. The V gene end was trimmed by 1 base and the J gene end by 5 bases; junction bases not matched to a gene: 2. For the CDR3, the DNA is TGTGCCAGCTCACCACGGACAGGGGAAACCGGGGAGCTGTTTTTT. This codes for CASSPRTGETGELFF.

This chain's CDR3 is CASSPPVGAHSGNTIYF. The CDR3 DNA is TGTGCCAGCAGCCCCCCGGTAGGGGCCCACTCTGGAAACACCATATATTTT. V is TRBV21-1 and J is TRBJ1-3; the listed D gene, TRBD1, was not tested against the DNA. TRBV21-1 is described as a pseudogene. The CDR3 runs 17 residues.

CDR3 sequence: CASSLPTGASEAFF. As DNA, the CDR3 is TGTGCCAGCAGCTTGCCGACAGGGGCGTCTGAAGCTTTCTTT. This chain links TRBV5-6 with TRBJ1-1; 8 bases fit TRBD1. Germline CDR1 is SGHDT and CDR2 is YYEEEE. This CDR3 region has 14 residues. V lost 1 base and J lost 6; bases outside the gene matches: 5.

The chain has TRBV6-4 and TRBJ2-7, with a weak D call TRBD2 (5 bases). V gave up 8 bases and J gave up 3 bases, with 11 bases separating them. Germline V CDR1 and CDR2: MRHNA, SNTAGT. This CDR3 is 12 amino acids long. The CDR3 DNA reads TGTGCCAGCCACGAGGGAAACTACGAGCAGTACTTC. Translated: CASHEGNYEQYF.

The gene calls are TRBV6-5 and TRBJ2-1; 13 nucleotides match TRBD2. Germline CDR1 MNHEY, CDR2 SVGAGI. This CDR3 spans 15 amino acids. V shed 6 bases and J 10 bases; nucleotides not matched to a gene: 9. Here the CDR3 reads CASRTRLAGGGEQFF. Written as DNA, the CDR3 is TGTGCCAGCAGAACGCGACTAGCGGGGGGTGGGGAGCAGTTCTTC.

CDR3 loop: CASSYSGLAGGGTQYF. The CDR3 DNA sequence: TGTGCCAGCAGCTACTCCGGACTAGCGGGCGGAGGGACCCAGTACTTC. The genes are TRBV7-8 and TRBJ2-5, with TRBD2 matching over 11 bases. CDR1 and CDR2 from the germline V gene are SGHVS and FQNEAQ. J gave up 7 bases and V 4 bases, and 11 bases lay outside the gene matches. The CDR3 runs to 16 residues.

This clone was recorded once. The chain recombines TRBV29-1 with TRBJ2-2; D might be TRBD2 (6 bases). The CDR3 sequence is 14 residues long. Trimming left V 7 bases short and J 1 base short, with 13 bases between. Germline lookup yields CDR1 SQVTM and CDR2 ANQGSEA. CDR3 sequence reads: CSGSRGMNTGELFF. CDR3 nucleotide sequence: TGCAGCGGCTCTCGGGGGATGAACACCGGGGAGCTGTTTTTT.

V gene TRBV5-1 combines with J gene TRBJ2-7; 13 bases agree with TRBD2. The CDR3 covers 18 residues. V lost 4 bases and J lost 1; bases outside the gene matches: 11. Germline-derived CDR1 and CDR2 are SGHRS and YFSETQ. In DNA, the CDR3 is TGCGCCAGCAGCACCGAGGGACTAGCGGGATTTAGATCCTACGAGCAGTACTTC. Translating gives CASSTEGLAGFRSYEQYF.

V and J are TRBV4-1 and TRBJ2-3; a weak D match, TRBD2 (7 bases). The germline V gene has CDR1 MGHRA and CDR2 YSYEKL. Deletions cut 4 bases from V and 2 bases from J, with 16 bases between. The CDR3 has 16 amino acids. CDR3 amino acids: CASSLGFGGPTDTQYF. CDR3 in DNA: TGCGCCAGCAGCCTGGGATTCGGGGGGCCCACAGATACGCAGTATTTT.

The rearrangement joins TRBV28 to TRBJ2-7, with D perhaps TRBD2 (5 bases). The CDR3 has 13 residues. The germline gives CDR1 MDHEN, CDR2 SYDVKM. The ends were cut back, 7 bases at V and 4 bases at J, with 14 bases in the middle. The DNA of the CDR3 is TGTGCCAGCACAAGGGCGGGCAGGTACGAGCAGTACTTC. Its protein product is CASTRAGRYEQYF. The full variable domain, its missing parts supplied by reference TRBV28 and TRBJ2-7, is DVKVTQSSRYLVKRTGEKVFLECVQDMDHENMFWYRQDPGLGLRLIYFSYDVKMKEKGDIPEGYSVSREKKERFSLILESASTNQTSMYLCASTRAGRYEQYFGPGTRLTVT.

This chain connects TRBV6-6 to TRBJ2-1; 7 nucleotides agree with TRBD2. With 6 bases clipped from V and 0 bases from J, the junction kept 8 bases outside the gene matches. Germline V gene lookup returns CDR1 MNHNY and CDR2 SVGAGI (reference sequence). This CDR3 is 16 amino acids long. The CDR3 DNA reads as TGTGCCAGCAGGGGCGGGGGTTCTTACTCCTACAATGAGCAGTTCTTC. Translating gives CASRGGGSYSYNEQFF.

J is TRBJ1-1 and V is TRBV7-2; TRBD1 might be the D (5 bases). The CDR3 consists of 14 residues. CDR1 and CDR2 (germline): SGHTA, FQGNSA. V was cut by 5 bases and J by 0 bases, with 10 bases left in between. The CDR3 region has the DNA TGTGCCAGCAGCCCGAGGGGTTTGAACACTGAAGCTTTCTTT. Translation: CASSPRGLNTEAFF.

CDR3 region: CASSWEGAETQYF. The CDR3 nucleotides read TGCGCCAGCAGCTGGGAAGGGGCAGAGACCCAGTACTTC. The chain carries TRBV5-1 and TRBJ2-5; the D gene is possibly TRBD1 (5 bases). The V end was cut by 3 bases, the J end by 4 bases, with 10 bases between. There are 13 residues in the CDR3. CDR1 is SGHRS, CDR2 YFSETQ, per germline. Filled out from reference TRBV5-1 and TRBJ2-5, the complete variable domain reads KAGVTQTPRYLIKTRGQQVTLSCSPISGHRSVSWYQQTPGQGLQFLFEYFSETQRNKGNFPGRFSGRQFSNSRSEMNVSTLELGDSALYLCASSWEGAETQYFGPGTRLLVL.

The gene calls are TRBV19 and TRBJ1-3; tentative D call: TRBD1 (6 bases). The CDR3 sequence is 14 residues long. CDR1 is LNHDA, CDR2 SQIVND, per germline (reference sequence). The V end was cut by 6 bases, the J end by 0 bases, with 9 bases between. The CDR3 here is CASSQGRSGNTIYF. CDR3 DNA: TGTGCCAGTAGCCAGGGGCGCTCTGGAAACACCATATATTTT.